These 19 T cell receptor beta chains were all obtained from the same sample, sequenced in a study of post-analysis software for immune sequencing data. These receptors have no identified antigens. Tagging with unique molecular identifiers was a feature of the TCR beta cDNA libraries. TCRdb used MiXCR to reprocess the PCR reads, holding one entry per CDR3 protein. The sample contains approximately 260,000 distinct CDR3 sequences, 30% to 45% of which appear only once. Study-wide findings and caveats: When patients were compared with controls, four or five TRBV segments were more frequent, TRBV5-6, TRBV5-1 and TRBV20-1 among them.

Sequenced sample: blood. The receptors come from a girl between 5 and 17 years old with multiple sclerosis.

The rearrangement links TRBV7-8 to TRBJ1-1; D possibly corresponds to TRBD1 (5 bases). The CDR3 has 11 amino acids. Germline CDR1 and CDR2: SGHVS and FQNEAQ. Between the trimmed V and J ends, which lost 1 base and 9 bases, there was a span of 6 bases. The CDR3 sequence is CASSLDRQAFF. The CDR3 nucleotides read TGTGCCAGCAGCTTAGACAGGCAAGCTTTCTTT.

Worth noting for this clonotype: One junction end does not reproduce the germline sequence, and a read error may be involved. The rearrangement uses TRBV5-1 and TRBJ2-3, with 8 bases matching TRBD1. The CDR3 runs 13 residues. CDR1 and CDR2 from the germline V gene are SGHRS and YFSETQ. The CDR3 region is CASSPGGTDMQYF. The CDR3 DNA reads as TGCGCCAGCAGTCCAGGGGGCACAGATATGCAGTATTTT.

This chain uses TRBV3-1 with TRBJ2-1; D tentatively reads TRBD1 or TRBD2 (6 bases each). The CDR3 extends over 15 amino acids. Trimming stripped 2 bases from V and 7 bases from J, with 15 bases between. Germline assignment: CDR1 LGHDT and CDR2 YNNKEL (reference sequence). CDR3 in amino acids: CASSQPGQGRNEQFF. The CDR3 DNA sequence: TGTGCCAGCAGCCAACCAGGGCAGGGGAGGAATGAGCAGTTCTTC.

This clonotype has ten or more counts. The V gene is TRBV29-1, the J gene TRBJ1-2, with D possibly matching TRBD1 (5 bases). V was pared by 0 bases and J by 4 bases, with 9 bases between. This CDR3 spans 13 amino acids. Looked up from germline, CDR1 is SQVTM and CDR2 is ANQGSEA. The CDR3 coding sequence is TGCAGCGTTGAAGAGGGGCCAGTCTATGGCTACACCTTC. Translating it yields CSVEEGPVYGYTF.

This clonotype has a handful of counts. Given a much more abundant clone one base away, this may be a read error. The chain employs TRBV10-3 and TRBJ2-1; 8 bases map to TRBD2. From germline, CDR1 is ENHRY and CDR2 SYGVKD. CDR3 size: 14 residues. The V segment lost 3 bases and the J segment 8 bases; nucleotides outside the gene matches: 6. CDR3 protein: CAISDEAGGDEQFF. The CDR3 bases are TGTGCCATCAGTGACGAGGCGGGAGGTGATGAGCAGTTCTTC.

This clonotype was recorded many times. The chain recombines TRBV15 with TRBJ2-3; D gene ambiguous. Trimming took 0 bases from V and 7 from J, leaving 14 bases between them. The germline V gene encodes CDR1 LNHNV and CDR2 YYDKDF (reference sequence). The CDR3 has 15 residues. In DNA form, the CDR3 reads TGTGCCACCAGCAGAGATTTACTAACCAAAAATACGCAGTATTTT. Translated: CATSRDLLTKNTQYF.

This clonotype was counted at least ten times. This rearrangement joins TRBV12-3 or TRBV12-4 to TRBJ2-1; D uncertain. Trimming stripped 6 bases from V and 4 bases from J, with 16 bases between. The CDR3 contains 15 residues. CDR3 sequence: CASRPAVGIYNEQFF. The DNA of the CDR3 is TGTGCCAGCAGGCCGGCGGTTGGGATTTACAATGAGCAGTTCTTC.

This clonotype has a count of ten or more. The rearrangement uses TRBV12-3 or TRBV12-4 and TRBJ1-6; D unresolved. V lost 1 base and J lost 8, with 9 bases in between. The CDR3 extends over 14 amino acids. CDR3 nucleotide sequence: TGTGCCAGCAGTTTAGGGACTCTCTATTCACCCCTCCACTTT. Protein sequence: CASSLGTLYSPLHF.

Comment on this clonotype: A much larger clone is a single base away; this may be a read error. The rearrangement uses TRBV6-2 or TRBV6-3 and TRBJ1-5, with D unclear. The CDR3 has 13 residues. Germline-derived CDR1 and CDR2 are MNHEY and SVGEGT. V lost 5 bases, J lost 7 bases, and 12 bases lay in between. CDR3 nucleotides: TGTGCCAGCAGTAGGATCGGAGACCAGCCCCAGCATTTT. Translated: CASSRIGDQPQHF.

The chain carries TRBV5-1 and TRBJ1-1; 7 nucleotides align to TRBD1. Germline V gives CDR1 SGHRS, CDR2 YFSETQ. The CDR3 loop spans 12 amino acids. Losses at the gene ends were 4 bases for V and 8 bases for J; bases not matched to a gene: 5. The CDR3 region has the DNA TGCGCCAGCAGCCCCCAACAGGGGGAAGCTTTCTTT. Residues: CASSPQQGEAFF.

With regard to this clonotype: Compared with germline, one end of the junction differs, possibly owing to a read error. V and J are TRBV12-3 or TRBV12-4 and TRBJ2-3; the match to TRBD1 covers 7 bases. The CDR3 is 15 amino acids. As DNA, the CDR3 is TGTGCCAGCAGTTTACCCGGGACAGCCACAAATACGCAGTATTTT. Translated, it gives CASSLPGTATNTQYF.

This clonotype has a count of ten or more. CDR3 sequence: CASSAASGANVLTF. The CDR3 DNA reads TGTGCCAGCAGTGCGGCCTCTGGGGCCAACGTCCTGACTTTC. The chain joins TRBV6-4 to TRBJ2-6; no firm D call. V lost 4 bases, J lost 0 bases, and 4 bases lay in between. The CDR3 runs to 14 residues. In germline, CDR1 is MRHNA, CDR2 SNTAGT.

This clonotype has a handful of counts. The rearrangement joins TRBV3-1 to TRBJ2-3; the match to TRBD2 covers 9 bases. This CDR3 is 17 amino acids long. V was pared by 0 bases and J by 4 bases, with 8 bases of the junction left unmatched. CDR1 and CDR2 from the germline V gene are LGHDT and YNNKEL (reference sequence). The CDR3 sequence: CASSQEAMAGGSDTQYF. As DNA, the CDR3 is TGTGCCAGCAGCCAAGAAGCGATGGCGGGGGGGTCAGATACGCAGTATTTT.

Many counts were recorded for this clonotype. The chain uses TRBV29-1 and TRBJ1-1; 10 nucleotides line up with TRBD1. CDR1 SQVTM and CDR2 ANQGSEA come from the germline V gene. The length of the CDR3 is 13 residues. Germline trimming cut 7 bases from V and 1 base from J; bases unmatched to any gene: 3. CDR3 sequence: CSGGTGENTEAFF. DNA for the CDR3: TGCAGCGGGGGGACAGGGGAGAACACTGAAGCTTTCTTT.

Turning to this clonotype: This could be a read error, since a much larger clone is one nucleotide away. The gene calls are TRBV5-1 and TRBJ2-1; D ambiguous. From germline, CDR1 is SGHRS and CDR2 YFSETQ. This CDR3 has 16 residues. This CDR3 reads CAGSLRDPPSYNEQFF. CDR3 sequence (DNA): TGCGCCGGCAGCTTGAGAGATCCCCCTTCCTACAATGAGCAGTTCTTC.

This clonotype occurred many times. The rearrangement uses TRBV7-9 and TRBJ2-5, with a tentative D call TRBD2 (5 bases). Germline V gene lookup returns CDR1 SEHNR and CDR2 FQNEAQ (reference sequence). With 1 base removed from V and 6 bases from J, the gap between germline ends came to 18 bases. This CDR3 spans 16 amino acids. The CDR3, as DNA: TGTGCCAGCAGCTTAGGAGCCGTGGGGTCGGGAAAGACCCAGTACTTC. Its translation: CASSLGAVGSGKTQYF.

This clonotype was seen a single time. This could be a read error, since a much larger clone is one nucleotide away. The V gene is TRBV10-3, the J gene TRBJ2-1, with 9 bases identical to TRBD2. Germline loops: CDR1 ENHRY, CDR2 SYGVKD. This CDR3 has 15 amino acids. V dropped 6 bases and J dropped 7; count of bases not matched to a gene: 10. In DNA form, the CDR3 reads TGTGCCATCAGCGCCGGGACTAGCCCCGAAAATGAGCAGTTCTTC. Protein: CAISAGTSPENEQFF.

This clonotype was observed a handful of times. DNA for the CDR3: TGTGCCAGCAGTGAAGCTACAAACCGGTTTAATGAAAAACTGTTTTTT. This gives the protein CASSEATNRFNEKLFF. The chain has TRBV2 and TRBJ1-4; D call uncertain. Looked up from germline, CDR1 is SNHLY and CDR2 is FYNNEI. Trimming removed 0 bases from V and 4 bases from J, with 12 bases in between. The CDR3 sequence is 16 residues long.

CDR3 sequence reads: CASSEFGQPGVTF. CDR3 DNA: TGTGCCAGCAGTGAATTCGGACAGCCGGGAGTCACCTTC. The chain carries TRBV6-1 and TRBJ1-2; TRBD1 is a possible D gene (6 bases). V shed 2 bases and J shed 13 bases, with 17 bases lying between them. The length of the CDR3 is 13 residues. The germline CDR1 and CDR2 sequences are MNHNS and SASEGT.